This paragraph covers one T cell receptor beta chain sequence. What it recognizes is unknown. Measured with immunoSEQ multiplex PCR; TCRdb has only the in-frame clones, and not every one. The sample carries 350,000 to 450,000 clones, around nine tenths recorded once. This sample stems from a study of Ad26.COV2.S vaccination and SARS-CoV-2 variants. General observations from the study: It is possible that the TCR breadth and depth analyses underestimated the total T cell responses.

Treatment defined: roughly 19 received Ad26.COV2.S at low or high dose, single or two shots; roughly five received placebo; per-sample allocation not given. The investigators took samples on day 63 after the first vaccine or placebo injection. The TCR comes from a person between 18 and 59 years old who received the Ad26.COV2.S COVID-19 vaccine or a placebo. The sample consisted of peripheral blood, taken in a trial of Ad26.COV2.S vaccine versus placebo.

The chain's CDR3 is CASSQQGGRAVQFF. DNA for the CDR3: TGTGCCAGCAGCCAACAGGGCGGGAGGGCCGTGCAGTTCTTC. The rearrangement joins TRBV3-1 (or the pseudogene TRBV3-2) to TRBJ2-1; TRBD2 matches at 9 bases. CDR3 size: 14 residues. In germline, CDR1 is LGHDT, CDR2 YNNKEL (reference sequence). V dropped 2 bases and J dropped 12; count of bases not matched to a gene: 8.